The 10 T cell receptor beta chains below all came from one sample that was sequenced in a study of T-cell memory formation after mild COVID-19. TCRdb processed the 5' RACE reads anew with MiXCR; each CDR3 protein has one entry. Among about 290,000 distinct CDR3 sequences, less than 20% were seen once, and the ten largest hold around 23%. The sample was PBMCs or a T cell subset sorted from them (not recorded which). These receptors originate from a man aged 18 to 29 who had mild COVID-19 (a few samples of this study predate the infection). Cell type and time point are not known.

This clonotype was recorded a few times. J is TRBJ1-1 and V is TRBV5-1; 8 positions match TRBD1. V trimming: 3 bases; J trimming: 3 bases; junction bases outside the gene matches: 4. The CDR3 covers 14 residues. Germline V gene lookup returns CDR1 SGHRS and CDR2 YFSETQ. The CDR3 DNA follows: TGCGCCAGCAGCTGGGACAGGTCCGACACTGAAGCTTTCTTT. Protein product: CASSWDRSDTEAFF.

The CDR3 protein is CASSQDPGANYGYTF. Written as DNA, the CDR3 is TGCGCCAGCAGCCAAGACCCAGGGGCTAACTATGGCTACACCTTC. The chain has TRBV4-1 and TRBJ1-2; possibly TRBD1 for D (6 bases). Trimming took 0 bases from V and 0 from J, leaving 8 bases between them. The germline CDR1 and CDR2 sequences are MGHRA and YSYEKL. The CDR3 totals 15 residues.

This clonotype was seen ten or more times. The V call is TRBV5-1, the J call TRBJ2-1; 9 nucleotides match TRBD2. The CDR3 is 15 amino acids. Trimming at V came to 0 bases and at J to 2 bases, leaving 0 bases not matched to a gene. Per germline, CDR1 SGHRS and CDR2 YFSETQ. CDR3 nucleotide sequence: TGCGCCAGCAGCTTGGGCGGGGGGGCCTACAATGAGCAGTTCTTC. This encodes CASSLGGGAYNEQFF. Full variable domain (remainder filled in from reference TRBV5-1 and TRBJ2-1): KAGVTQTPRYLIKTRGQQVTLSCSPISGHRSVSWYQQTPGQGLQFLFEYFSETQRNKGNFPGRFSGRQFSNSRSEMNVSTLELGDSALYLCASSLGGGAYNEQFFGPGTRLTVL.

This clonotype was counted a few times. The chain uses TRBV15 and TRBJ2-3, with 9 bases identical to TRBD2. The V segment lost 3 bases and the J segment 3 bases; nucleotides outside the gene matches: 7. The CDR3 loop spans 16 amino acids. The germline CDR1 and CDR2 sequences are LNHNV and YYDKDF (reference sequence). The CDR3 nucleotides are TGTGCCACCAGCAGGGGTAGCGGGGGACTTACAGATACGCAGTATTTT. Translated: CATSRGSGGLTDTQYF.

The rearrangement uses TRBV6-1 and TRBJ2-5; TRBD1 matches 8 bases. CDR3 length: 14 amino acids. V was pared by 6 bases and J by 5 bases, with 8 bases of the junction left unmatched. Germline V gene lookup returns CDR1 MNHNS and CDR2 SASEGT. The CDR3 DNA reads as TGTGCCAGCAGCCTGGACAGGGTAGACGAGACCCAGTACTTC. Translated, it gives CASSLDRVDETQYF.

The chain couples TRBV24-1 to TRBJ2-7, with 11 bases identical to TRBD1. The V gene's germline CDR1 is KGHDR and CDR2 SFDVKD. CDR3 length equals 18 residues. The junction had 15 bases not matched to a gene; V was cut back by 4 bases and J by 5 bases. CDR3 protein: CATSDPVLDRGLLDEQYV. CDR3 sequence (DNA): TGTGCCACCAGTGACCCCGTTTTGGACAGGGGGCTTCTCGACGAGCAGTACGTC.

This chain links TRBV7-2 with TRBJ2-1, with D possibly being TRBD1 or TRBD2 (5 bases each). Trimming left V 1 base short and J 3 bases short, with 13 bases between. CDR1 SGHTA and CDR2 FQGNSA come from the germline V gene. The CDR3 consists of 16 residues. The CDR3 sequence is CASSLVAGTIYNEQFF. CDR3 DNA: TGTGCCAGCAGCTTAGTAGCAGGGACGATCTACAATGAGCAGTTCTTC. Complete variable domain (other parts from reference TRBV7-2 and TRBJ2-1): GAGVSQSPSNKVTEKGKDVELRCDPISGHTALYWYRQSLGQGLEFLIYFQGNSAPDKSGLPSDRFSAERTGGSVSTLTIQRTQQEDSAVYLCASSLVAGTIYNEQFFGPGTRLTVL.

This chain links TRBV7-9 with TRBJ1-1; the match to TRBD1 covers 9 bases. The J segment lost 4 bases and the V segment lost 5 bases, leaving 8 bases of the junction unmatched. The CDR3 consists of 15 residues. Germline values: CDR1 SEHNR, CDR2 FQNEAQ (reference sequence). CDR3 loop: CASSDNRGLSTEAFF. In DNA, the CDR3 is TGTGCCAGCAGCGATAACAGGGGGCTGAGCACTGAAGCTTTCTTT. The full variable domain, its missing parts supplied by reference TRBV7-9 and TRBJ1-1, is DTGVSQNPRHKITKRGQNVTFRCDPISEHNRLYWYRQTLGQGPEFLTYFQNEAQLEKSRLLSDRFSAERPKGSFSTLEIQRTEQGDSAMYLCASSDNRGLSTEAFFGQGTRLTVV.

In this sample, this clonotype turned up a few times. The chain employs TRBV12-3 or TRBV12-4 and TRBJ2-1, with TRBD2 matching 13 bases. J lost 15 bases, V lost 6 bases, and 8 bases had no gene match. The CDR3 contains 13 residues. The CDR3 nucleotides are TGTGCCAGCAGCACAGGGACTAGCGGGGATGGGTTCTTC. Its translation: CASSTGTSGDGFF.

This clonotype was found once. V and J are TRBV19 and TRBJ2-7, with 7 positions matching TRBD1. The CDR3 length is 12 residues. With 8 bases clipped from V and 3 bases from J, the junction kept 4 bases outside the gene matches. The germline V gene has CDR1 LNHDA and CDR2 SQIVND (reference sequence). CDR3 sequence: CASGNRGYEQYF. In DNA, the CDR3 is TGTGCCAGTGGAAACAGGGGCTACGAGCAGTACTTC. Full variable domain (missing parts from reference TRBV19 and TRBJ2-7): DGGITQSPKYLFRKEGQNVTLSCEQNLNHDAMYWYRQDPGQGLRLIYYSQIVNDFQKGDIAEGYSVSREKKESFPLTVTSAQKNPTAFYLCASGNRGYEQYFGPGTRLTVT.